Shown below are 26 T cell receptor beta chains from a single sample sequenced in a study of cytomegalovirus exposure and HLA in healthy donors. Repertoires were generated with immunoSEQ multiplex PCR, while TCRdb's copy carries only in-frame clones and drops some. The sample shows 200,000 to 250,000 clones, less than 90% of them seen only once. Material: PBMCs. Receptors were obtained from a woman aged 18 to 35 in good health and CMV-seronegative.

This rearrangement joins TRBV20-1 to TRBJ2-7, with 8 nucleotides matching TRBD1. V gave up 4 bases and J gave up 5 bases; unmatched junction bases: 1. Germline values: CDR1 DFQATT, CDR2 SNEGSKA (reference sequence). The length of the CDR3 is 11 residues. DNA of the CDR3: TGCAGTGCTACGACAGGGGACGAGCAGTACTTC. Its protein product is CSATTGDEQYF.

The genes are TRBV10-3 and TRBJ2-3; 8 bases align to TRBD1. V shed 4 bases and J 2 bases; nucleotides not matched to a gene: 5. The CDR3 covers 15 residues. Germline V gene data show CDR1 as ENHRY and CDR2 as SYGVKD. DNA of the CDR3: TGTGCCATCAGTGCTGCGACAGGGGACACAGATACGCAGTATTTT. Its translation is CAISAATGDTDTQYF.

The rearrangement joins TRBV11-2 to TRBJ1-5; no clear D. Trimming removed 2 bases from V and 0 bases from J, with 5 bases in between. CDR1 SGHAT and CDR2 FQNNGV come from the germline V gene. The CDR3 length is 14 residues. CDR3 nucleotides: TGTGCCAGCAGCTTACGAGATAGCAATCAGCCCCAGCATTTT. Its protein is CASSLRDSNQPQHF.

The V gene is TRBV10-3, the J gene TRBJ2-5; D may match TRBD1 or TRBD2 (5 bases each). Germline CDR1 reads ENHRY; CDR2 reads SYGVKD. Trimming removed 4 bases from V and 5 bases from J, with 17 bases in between. The CDR3 runs to 15 residues. CDR3 protein: CAISGGRELRETQYF. The CDR3 DNA is TGTGCCATCAGTGGAGGCAGGGAGTTGAGGGAGACCCAGTACTTC.

The CDR3 region is CASSVTTGLNEQFF. The DNA of the CDR3 is TGTGCCAGCAGCGTCACGACAGGACTCAATGAGCAGTTCTTC. This sequence joins TRBV27 and TRBJ2-1, with D maybe TRBD1 (6 bases). Deletions cut 6 bases from V and 6 bases from J, with 15 bases between. This CDR3 is built from 14 residues. Germline CDR1 reads MNHEY; CDR2 reads SMNVEV (reference sequence).

V is TRBV13 and J is TRBJ2-2; TRBD1 is a possible D gene (6 bases). The CDR3 is 13 residues long. CDR1 is PRHDT and CDR2 is FYEKMQ in the germline V gene (reference sequence). V was pared by 5 bases and J by 7 bases, with 11 bases between. The CDR3 DNA follows: TGTGCCAGCAGCCCAAGGGGGAACGGGGAGCTGTTTTTT. This codes for CASSPRGNGELFF.

The gene calls are TRBV11-2 and TRBJ1-1; 7 bases match TRBD1. The CDR3 is made up of 15 amino acids. With V trimmed by 4 bases and J by 2 bases, 7 bases remained unmatched. CDR1 SGHAT and CDR2 FQNNGV come from the germline V gene. The CDR3 protein is CASSSRTGFNTEAFF. The CDR3 bases are TGTGCCAGCAGCTCCCGGACAGGATTCAACACTGAAGCTTTCTTT.

The chain links TRBV6-1 to TRBJ1-6; D is undetermined. Trimming stripped 8 bases from V and 0 bases from J, with 8 bases between. The CDR3 covers 14 residues. Germline V gene lookup returns CDR1 MNHNS and CDR2 SASEGT. The CDR3 DNA reads as TGTGCCAGCGGGGAATACTCCTATAATTCACCCCTCCACTTT. This encodes CASGEYSYNSPLHF.

CDR3 residues: CASTHRTSGRNSYNEQFF. As DNA, the CDR3 is TGTGCCAGCACCCACCGGACTAGCGGGAGGAACTCCTACAATGAGCAGTTCTTC. This rearrangement joins TRBV27 to TRBJ2-1; the match to TRBD2 covers 14 bases. V lost 7 bases to trimming and J lost 0 bases; unmatched junction nucleotides: 8. CDR3 length: 18 amino acids. Per the germline V gene, CDR1 is MNHEY and CDR2 is SMNVEV (reference sequence).

The V and J genes are TRBV2 and TRBJ2-7, with a weak D call TRBD1 (7 bases). V lost 5 bases and J lost 9, with 17 bases in between. The CDR3 loop spans 13 amino acids. CDR1 SNHLY and CDR2 FYNNEI come from the germline V gene. This CDR3 reads CASSSQGLRGQYF. Written as DNA, the CDR3 is TGTGCCAGCAGTTCACAGGGGCTGCGGGGGCAGTACTTC.

The V and J genes are TRBV4-1 and TRBJ1-2; 7 positions agree with TRBD1. There are 17 residues in the CDR3. V shed 6 bases, J shed 2 bases, and the junction held 15 bases outside the gene matches. CDR1 MGHRA and CDR2 YSYEKL come from the germline V gene. The CDR3 is CASSREGGQVPNYGYTF. CDR3 coding DNA: TGCGCCAGCAGTCGCGAAGGCGGACAGGTCCCCAACTATGGCTACACCTTC.

In its sample, this clone was seen a few times. The chain has TRBV7-8 and TRBJ2-7; D tentatively fits TRBD1 or TRBD2 (5 bases each). From germline, CDR1 is SGHVS and CDR2 FQNEAQ. The CDR3 extends over 15 amino acids. V was clipped by 1 base and J by 6 bases, with 16 bases between them. CDR3 in amino acids: CASSLESLGDVEQYF. Here the CDR3 DNA reads TGTGCCAGCAGCTTAGAGTCTCTTGGGGACGTCGAGCAGTACTTC.

The chain is built from TRBV27 and TRBJ1-2; the D gene is possibly TRBD1 (5 bases). The CDR3 runs to 14 residues. The V end lost 5 bases, the J end lost 2 bases, and 12 bases lay between the germline ends. Per germline, CDR1 MNHEY and CDR2 SMNVEV (reference sequence). The CDR3: CASSGDPKNYGYTF. In DNA form, the CDR3 reads TGTGCCAGCAGTGGGGACCCTAAAAACTATGGCTACACCTTC.

This chain links TRBV5-1 with TRBJ1-5; the D gene is possibly TRBD1 (5 bases). Deletions cut 4 bases from V and 0 bases from J, with 11 bases between. The CDR3 loop spans 15 amino acids. The germline CDR1 and CDR2 sequences are SGHRS and YFSETQ. CDR3 DNA sequence: TGCGCCAGCAGCCCCGGGACCCCTAGCAATCAGCCCCAGCATTTT. The encoded protein is CASSPGTPSNQPQHF.

The V gene is TRBV27, the J gene TRBJ1-2; the match to TRBD1 covers 7 bases. The trim removed 4 bases at V and 8 bases at J, leaving 4 bases unmatched. Looked up from germline, CDR1 is MNHEY and CDR2 is SMNVEV (reference sequence). This CDR3 has 12 residues. CDR3 amino acids: CASSSTGLGYTF. For the CDR3, the DNA is TGTGCCAGCAGTTCGACAGGGCTCGGCTACACCTTC.

The V gene is TRBV5-4, the J gene TRBJ2-5; perhaps D is TRBD1 or TRBD2 (5 bases each). Trimming took off 5 bases at V and 2 bases at J, with 10 bases between the two ends. CDR3 length equals 13 residues. Germline V gene sequence: CDR1 SGHNT, CDR2 YYREEE (reference sequence). CDR3 sequence: CASSRGLQETQYF. CDR3 sequence (DNA): TGTGCCAGCAGTCGGGGCCTTCAAGAGACCCAGTACTTC.

The V and J genes are TRBV6-5 and TRBJ2-2; perhaps TRBD1 as D (5 bases). V gave up 2 bases and J gave up 2 bases, with 6 bases separating them. Germline V gene data show CDR1 as MNHEY and CDR2 as SVGAGI. This CDR3 spans 14 amino acids. CDR3 loop: CASSYGANTGELFF. DNA of the CDR3: TGTGCCAGCAGTTACGGGGCCAACACCGGGGAGCTGTTTTTT.

V gene TRBV7-6 combines with J gene TRBJ2-1; 7 bases are a match to TRBD2. Trimming took 1 base from V and 0 from J; bases not matched to a gene: 12. This CDR3 spans 19 amino acids. The germline CDR1 and CDR2 sequences are SGHVS and FNYEAQ. The CDR3: CASSLGGRGGFGSYNEQFF. The CDR3 region has the DNA TGTGCCAGCAGCTTAGGCGGGAGAGGAGGCTTCGGCTCCTACAATGAGCAGTTCTTC.

The rearrangement joins TRBV7-6 to TRBJ1-5, with D possibly being TRBD1 (5 bases). CDR3 size: 13 residues. Germline V CDR1 and CDR2: SGHVS, FNYEAQ. Trimming took 0 bases from V and 5 from J, leaving 5 bases between them. The CDR3: CASSLAGDQPQHF. For the CDR3, the DNA is TGTGCCAGCAGCTTAGCAGGGGATCAGCCCCAGCATTTT.

This clone has a single count. The chain recombines TRBV7-2 with TRBJ2-1, with D unresolved. Germline assignment: CDR1 SGHTA and CDR2 FQGNSA. This CDR3 comprises 13 residues. Trimming took off 1 base at V and 6 bases at J, with 7 bases between the two ends. The CDR3 spells CASSLGPPNEQFF. The CDR3 DNA is TGTGCCAGCAGCTTAGGGCCTCCCAATGAGCAGTTCTTC.

The CDR3 nucleotides read TGCGCCAGCAGCGGGCCCCACCGGGACGGAGCCTCTGGGGCCAACGTCCTGACTTTC. The encoded protein is CASSGPHRDGASGANVLTF. The chain joins TRBV5-1 to TRBJ2-6, with D possibly being TRBD1 or TRBD2 (5 bases each). This CDR3 spans 19 amino acids. Germline loops: CDR1 SGHRS, CDR2 YFSETQ. V was clipped by 4 bases and J by 0 bases, with 20 bases between them.

The CDR3 spells CASSVDNTGELFF. The CDR3 DNA reads as TGTGCCAGCAGCGTCGACAACACCGGGGAGCTGTTTTTT. The chain uses TRBV9 and TRBJ2-2; no definite D call. V shed 2 bases and J shed 2 bases, with 4 bases lying between them. Germline V gene sequence: CDR1 SGDLS, CDR2 YYNGEE. This CDR3 region has 13 residues.

The chain carries TRBV2 and TRBJ1-5; D gene uncertain. Germline assignment: CDR1 SNHLY and CDR2 FYNNEI. This CDR3 spans 15 amino acids. Deletions cut 6 bases from V and 2 bases from J, with 14 bases between. The chain's CDR3 is CASRVRNDGNQPQHF. DNA for the CDR3: TGTGCCAGCAGGGTACGCAACGATGGCAATCAGCCCCAGCATTTT.

This rearrangement joins TRBV30 to TRBJ1-4; the D gene is possibly TRBD1 (6 bases). This CDR3 is 14 amino acids long. Per germline, CDR1 GTSNPN and CDR2 SVGIG (reference sequence). The V end lost 0 bases, the J end lost 8 bases, and 13 bases lay between the germline ends. The CDR3 is CAWSVTGLNEKLFF. The CDR3 nucleotides are TGTGCCTGGAGTGTAACAGGGCTGAACGAAAAACTGTTTTTT.

The chain links TRBV29-1 to TRBJ1-2; 7 nucleotides match TRBD1. V was clipped by 7 bases and J by 4 bases; unmatched bases: 6. In germline, CDR1 is SQVTM, CDR2 ANQGSEA. CDR3 length equals 12 residues. The CDR3 loop is CSGGQAVYGYTF. The CDR3 DNA follows: TGCAGCGGAGGACAGGCCGTCTATGGCTACACCTTC.

This clone came up once. The V and J genes are TRBV25-1 and TRBJ2-3; 7 positions agree with TRBD2. Germline CDR1 and CDR2: MGHDK and SYGVNS. The CDR3 loop spans 14 amino acids. The V and J ends lost 8 bases and 5 bases, in that order; junction bases with no gene match: 10. The CDR3 bases are TGTGCCAGCCTCTCAACGGGGGGAGAAGATACGCAGTATTTT. Its protein is CASLSTGGEDTQYF.